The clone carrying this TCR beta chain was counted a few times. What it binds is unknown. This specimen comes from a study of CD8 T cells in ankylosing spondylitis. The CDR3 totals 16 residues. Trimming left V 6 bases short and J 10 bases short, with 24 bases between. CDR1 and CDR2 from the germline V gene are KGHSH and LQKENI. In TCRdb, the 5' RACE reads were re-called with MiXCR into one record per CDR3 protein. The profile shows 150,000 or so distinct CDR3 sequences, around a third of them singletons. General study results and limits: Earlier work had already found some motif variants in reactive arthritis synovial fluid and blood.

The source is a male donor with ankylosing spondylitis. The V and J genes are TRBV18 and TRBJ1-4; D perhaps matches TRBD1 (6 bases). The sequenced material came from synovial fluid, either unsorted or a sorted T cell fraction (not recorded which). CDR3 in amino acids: CASSSSSGQKGGKLFF. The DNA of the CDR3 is TGTGCCAGCTCCTCCTCGAGTGGACAGAAAGGTGGAAAACTGTTTTTT.